The source of this TCR beta chain is a study of blood T cell repertoires in COVID-19. Study summary: The analysed material was cDNA or gDNA that came from T cells, B-cell-depleted T cells, or PBMCs.

Authors' analysis steps: Amplified reference gene primers provided the basis for estimating nucleated cell counts. TCRdb's copy holds only in-frame clones and misses some; the assay was immunoSEQ multiplex PCR. For V, J and clone size, that table is used; D and trimming come from the DNA. The profile covers 150,000 to 200,000 clones, with roughly nine tenths appearing a single time and 2.5% to 4% taken by the ten largest. The V and J ends lost 0 bases and 5 bases respectively, with 11 bases between them. In germline, CDR1 is LGHDT, CDR2 YNNKEL (reference sequence). This CDR3 has 14 amino acids. Source material: peripheral blood. The gene calls are TRBV3-1 (or the pseudogene TRBV3-2) and TRBJ2-7, with a possible D match to TRBD2 (6 bases). The receptor comes from an older man with acute or convalescent COVID-19. In DNA form, the CDR3 reads TGTGCCAGCAGCCAAGAGGAGGGTTGGCACGAGCAGTACTTC. It translates to CASSQEEGWHEQYF.